This TCR beta chain was sequenced for a study of T-cell reconstitution after alpha-beta-depleted transplantation in children. Overall study findings and caveats: Reported findings indicate that, about two months after transplant, alpha-beta T cells came from several hundred expanded clones, which were derived from non-depleted graft cells. T cells produced anew were the main source of T-cell counts and diversity one year after transplant.

Unique molecular identifiers were incorporated into the prepared TCRbeta library. One entry per CDR3 protein results from TCRdb running MiXCR on the PCR reads. The table has a few hundred thousand distinct CDR3 sequences, roughly 15% seen once. Trimming at V came to 6 bases and at J to 3 bases, leaving 11 bases not matched to a gene. Germline values: CDR1 SQVTM, CDR2 ANQGSEA. The CDR3 totals 15 residues. This clonotype was observed a few times. Its antigen is as yet unknown. The specimen comprised PBMCs, mostly from graft donor cells, sampled 360 days after TCRalphabeta/CD19-depleted stem cell transplant. The chain recombines TRBV29-1 with TRBJ2-1, with 7 bases that match TRBD2. The sequence derives from a boy under two years old who had a stem cell transplant for Wiskott-Aldrich syndrome, so the T cells may come from the graft donor. The CDR3 coding sequence is TGCAGCGTGACCGGGACTAACTTGGGCTACAATGAGCAGTTCTTC. Encoded protein: CSVTGTNLGYNEQFF.